The 8 T cell receptor beta chains below were found in one sample sequenced in a study of T cells in tumors after PD-1 blockade. The repertoire was sequenced with immunoSEQ multiplex PCR; TCRdb's copy has only in-frame clones and lacks some. The profile shows 50,000 to 75,000 clones, around 72% of them singletons. The sequenced sample was PBMCs, obtained after anti-PD-1 treatment. The receptors derive from a human donor with basal cell carcinoma.

This sequence joins TRBV3-1 (or the pseudogene TRBV3-2) and TRBJ2-7; D is perhaps TRBD2 (6 bases). The CDR3 covers 14 residues. Germline loops: CDR1 LGHDT, CDR2 YNNKEL (reference sequence). V lost 1 base and J lost 2, with 9 bases in between. This CDR3 is CASSQVRDPYEQYF. Written as DNA, the CDR3 is TGTGCCAGCAGCCAAGTGCGGGACCCCTACGAGCAGTACTTC.

The chain recombines TRBV15 with TRBJ2-7; D perhaps matches TRBD1 (6 bases). The germline gives CDR1 LNHNV, CDR2 YYDKDF (reference sequence). This CDR3 contains 15 residues. Trimming pared 1 base from V and 5 bases from J, leaving 15 bases between. CDR3 DNA: TGTGCCACCAGCAGAGTTACAGGACAGACCCACGAGCAGTACTTC. Its translation is CATSRVTGQTHEQYF.

J is TRBJ2-5 and V is TRBV7-9; D is undetermined. Trimming removed 1 base from V and 4 bases from J, with 1 base in between. Looked up from germline, CDR1 is SEHNR and CDR2 is FQNEAQ (reference sequence). This CDR3 contains 11 residues. CDR3 in amino acids: CASSLVETQYF. The CDR3 nucleotides are TGTGCCAGCAGCTTAGTAGAGACCCAGTACTTC.

Only one count was recorded for this clone. V usage is TRBV25-1 and J usage is TRBJ2-5; D gene unclear. The CDR3 runs to 15 residues. Germline CDR1 reads MGHDK; CDR2 reads SYGVNS. With 1 base removed from V and 0 bases from J, the gap between germline ends came to 9 bases. The CDR3 DNA is TGTGCCAGCAGTGAATCCCTAACCTACCAAGAGACCCAGTACTTC. Translated: CASSESLTYQETQYF.

The V gene is TRBV5-1, the J gene TRBJ2-3; 8 bases align to TRBD2. Germline V gives CDR1 SGHRS, CDR2 YFSETQ. V dropped 6 bases and J dropped 5; count of bases not matched to a gene: 8. This CDR3 spans 14 amino acids. The CDR3 loop is CASKLGGGQDTQYF. In DNA, the CDR3 is TGCGCCAGCAAACTTGGCGGGGGGCAAGATACGCAGTATTTT.

V is TRBV29-1 and J is TRBJ1-1; no reliable D call. The CDR3 spans 14 residues. Germline values: CDR1 SQVTM, CDR2 ANQGSEA. With 2 bases removed from V and 0 bases from J, the gap between germline ends came to 10 bases. CDR3 sequence: CSVEMGFLNTEAFF. CDR3 in DNA: TGCAGCGTTGAAATGGGTTTCTTGAACACTGAAGCTTTCTTT.

This chain uses TRBV5-1 with TRBJ2-1; D is unresolved. The V and J ends lost 0 bases and 7 bases respectively, with 8 bases between them. CDR1 SGHRS and CDR2 YFSETQ come from the germline V gene. This CDR3 spans 13 amino acids. The DNA of the CDR3 is TGCGCCAGCAGCTTGGTCTCAAGGAATGAGCAGTTCTTC. Protein product: CASSLVSRNEQFF.

This clone was picked up one time. J is TRBJ1-2 and V is TRBV28; D is possibly TRBD1 (6 bases). There are 13 residues in the CDR3. The V end lost 6 bases, the J end lost 2 bases, and 10 bases lay between the germline ends. Germline assignment: CDR1 MDHEN and CDR2 SYDVKM. CDR3 amino acids: CASRTGLNYGYTF. CDR3 DNA sequence: TGTGCCAGCAGGACAGGTCTCAACTATGGCTACACCTTC.